This entry lists 15 T cell receptor beta chains sequenced from one sample in a study of T cell changes during pregnancy in multiple sclerosis. TCRdb's table, derived via immunoSEQ multiplex PCR, lists solely in-frame clones and lacks some. The repertoire holds fewer than 85,000 clones, with 80% to 95% as singletons. Here the sequenced sample was peripheral blood, taken in the first trimester of pregnancy. These receptors all come from a female donor in good health, enrolled as a control in a pregnancy study.

The J gene is TRBJ2-3, the V gene TRBV2; 8 bases agree with TRBD2. J gave up 0 bases and V 6 bases, and 11 bases lay outside the gene matches. The CDR3 has 17 residues. CDR1 and CDR2 from the germline V gene are SNHLY and FYNNEI. CDR3 DNA sequence: TGTGCCAGCAGCGCTACTCTAGCGGGTTACAGCACAGATACGCAGTATTTT. It translates to CASSATLAGYSTDTQYF.

On this clone itself: The sample carries other DNA sequences with the same CDR3. The rearrangement joins TRBV5-1 to TRBJ2-3, with D tentatively TRBD1 (5 bases). This CDR3 region has 14 residues. From germline, CDR1 is SGHRS and CDR2 YFSETQ. Deletions cut 0 bases from V and 0 bases from J, with 5 bases between. CDR3 in DNA: TGCGCCAGCAGCTTGGGACAGAGCACAGATACGCAGTATTTT. It yields the protein CASSLGQSTDTQYF.

V and J are TRBV4-1 and TRBJ2-3, with D perhaps TRBD1 (5 bases). From germline, CDR1 is MGHRA and CDR2 YSYEKL. The CDR3 spans 14 residues. V gave up 0 bases and J gave up 9 bases, with 13 bases separating them. The CDR3 is CASSQDTETATQYF. The CDR3 region has the DNA TGCGCCAGCAGCCAAGATACTGAGACAGCAACGCAGTATTTT.

CDR3 sequence reads: CASSDVRGAGELFF. The CDR3, as DNA: TGTGCCAGCAGTGACGTCCGGGGGGCCGGGGAGCTGTTTTTT. J is TRBJ2-2 and V is TRBV6-4; the match to TRBD2 covers 7 bases. V gave up 2 bases and J gave up 6 bases; unmatched junction bases: 3. Per the germline V gene, CDR1 is MRHNA and CDR2 is SNTAGT. The CDR3 is 14 residues long.

This chain joins TRBV2 and TRBJ2-7; no clear D gene. Trimming pared 6 bases from V and 1 base from J, leaving 10 bases between. The germline gives CDR1 SNHLY, CDR2 FYNNEI. CDR3 length: 13 residues. The CDR3 protein is CASRRDISYEQYF. In DNA, the CDR3 is TGTGCCAGCAGGCGAGACATATCCTACGAGCAGTACTTC.

This clone was counted a few times. The rearrangement links TRBV6-1 to TRBJ2-6, with D possibly being TRBD1 (5 bases). Germline V gives CDR1 MNHNS, CDR2 SASEGT. V lost 5 bases and J 4 bases, leaving 12 bases between the germline ends. The CDR3 is 15 residues long. CDR3 loop: CASSPQGAGANVLTF. CDR3 sequence (DNA): TGTGCCAGCAGTCCTCAGGGTGCAGGGGCCAACGTCCTGACTTTC.

The chain employs TRBV2 and TRBJ2-2; 14 nucleotides align to TRBD2. CDR1 is SNHLY and CDR2 is FYNNEI in the germline V gene. Trimming took 4 bases from V and 5 from J; bases not matched to a gene: 3. This CDR3 spans 16 amino acids. CDR3 in amino acids: CASSGGTSGRTGELFF. The CDR3 DNA sequence: TGTGCCAGCAGTGGGGGGACTAGCGGGAGAACCGGGGAGCTGTTTTTT.

This clone was detected once. The chain uses TRBV6-1 and TRBJ1-2, with TRBD1 matching over 7 bases. Losses at the gene ends were 5 bases for V and 4 bases for J; bases not matched to a gene: 7. CDR3 length equals 14 residues. Looked up from germline, CDR1 is MNHNS and CDR2 is SASEGT. The CDR3, as DNA: TGTGCCAGCAGTAAAGACAGGGTTAGCTATGGCTACACCTTC. The encoded protein is CASSKDRVSYGYTF.

CDR3 DNA: TGTGCCAGCAGAGGACTAGCCCCATACAATGAGCAGTTCTTC. This encodes CASRGLAPYNEQFF. This chain uses TRBV6-1 with TRBJ2-1; 8 bases map to TRBD2. There are 14 residues in the CDR3. Germline CDR1 and CDR2: MNHNS and SASEGT. The V segment lost 6 bases and the J segment 4 bases; nucleotides outside the gene matches: 5.

The V call is TRBV5-6, the J call TRBJ2-3; unclear D gene. Trimming removed 2 bases from V and 2 bases from J, with 9 bases in between. Germline CDR1 SGHDT, CDR2 YYEEEE. The CDR3 has 14 amino acids. The CDR3 DNA reads TGTGCCAGCAGCTTAACGGGTCTCACAGATACGCAGTATTTT. It translates to CASSLTGLTDTQYF.

The chain is built from TRBV7-2 and TRBJ1-1; D unclear. This CDR3 is 16 amino acids long. Trimming shortened V by 7 bases and J by 3 bases, and 21 bases separated the two germline ends. Germline CDR1 SGHTA, CDR2 FQGNSA. CDR3 DNA: TGTGCCAGCACCGACCGAGGCCAAGGCCAGTACACTGAAGCTTTCTTT. It encodes CASTDRGQGQYTEAFF.

The V gene is TRBV30, the J gene TRBJ2-2, with 8 bases lining up with TRBD1. The CDR3 runs 15 residues. The V and J ends lost 4 bases and 3 bases, in that order; junction bases with no gene match: 7. Germline CDR1 is GTSNPN and CDR2 is SVGIG (reference sequence). The CDR3 region has the DNA TGTGCCTGGATGAAGGACAGGGCTTACACCGGGGAGCTGTTTTTT. As protein: CAWMKDRAYTGELFF.

This rearrangement joins TRBV18 to TRBJ2-5, with 7 bases matching TRBD1. Germline V gives CDR1 KGHSH, CDR2 LQKENI. The CDR3 is 16 amino acids. The V and J ends lost 1 base and 2 bases, in that order; junction bases with no gene match: 7. This chain's CDR3 is CASSPLIGTAQETQYF. Here the CDR3 DNA reads TGTGCCAGCTCACCACTGATCGGGACAGCGCAAGAGACCCAGTACTTC.

The rearrangement uses TRBV7-8 and TRBJ2-1; 9 positions match TRBD2. Germline lookup yields CDR1 SGHVS and CDR2 FQNEAQ. The length of the CDR3 is 17 residues. V was clipped by 5 bases and J by 4 bases; unmatched bases: 12. The CDR3 spells CASSTRLAGGPYNEQFF. The CDR3 bases are TGTGCCAGCAGCACACGCCTTGCGGGAGGGCCATACAATGAGCAGTTCTTC.

The genes are TRBV27 and TRBJ2-7, with 9 bases fitting TRBD2. The CDR3 contains 12 residues. Germline CDR1 and CDR2: MNHEY and SMNVEV (reference sequence). The ends lost 4 bases at V and 7 bases at J; junction bases unmatched: 2. The CDR3 sequence: CASSSLAGEQYF. The CDR3 region has the DNA TGTGCCAGCAGTTCCCTAGCGGGGGAGCAGTACTTC.